Here is one T cell receptor (beta chain) with its context. Its antigen is unknown. This sample was included in a study of T cell responses to AZD1222 COVID-19 vaccine. V lost 2 bases to trimming and J lost 6 bases; unmatched junction nucleotides: 4. The CDR3 has 14 amino acids. Germline-derived CDR1 and CDR2 are GTSNPN and SVGIG (reference sequence). The study, taken as a whole, reports: After two AZD1222 doses, spike-specific TCR breadth and depth rose versus day 0. Baseline seropositivity occurred in only a handful of AZD1222 recipients.

Produced via immunoSEQ multiplex PCR; TCRdb's table is partial and in-frame only. The sample has under 150,000 clones, 80% to 95% seen once. Sequenced here: peripheral blood, sampled 28 days after the second AZD1222 dose. The genes are TRBV30 and TRBJ2-2; 9 bases align to TRBD1. This TCR derives from an adult who received the AZD1222 COVID-19 vaccine. The CDR3, as DNA: TGTGCCTGGAGTCGGACAGGGGATGCCGGGGAGCTGTTTTTT. Its protein product is CAWSRTGDAGELFF. Full variable domain (rest looked up from reference TRBV30 and TRBJ2-2): SQTIHQWPATLVQPVGSPLSLECTVEGTSNPNLYWYRQAAGRGLQLLFYSVGIGQISSEVPQNLSASRPQDRQFILSSKKLLLSDSGFYLCAWSRTGDAGELFFGEGSRLTVL.